Below, 32 T cell receptor beta chains from the same sample are listed, as sequenced in a study of blood T cell repertoires in COVID-19. Only in-frame clones appear in the TCRdb table, and some are missing; sequencing was by immunoSEQ multiplex PCR. The data contain about 200,000 clones, approximately 80% of them singletons. The specimen sequenced was peripheral blood. The receptors here all came from a woman over 75 with COVID-19, enrolled during active disease.

The CDR3 loop is CASSPLFVQADTQYF. As DNA, the CDR3 is TGTGCCAGCTCACCACTTTTTGTTCAGGCAGATACGCAGTATTTT. V and J are TRBV18 and TRBJ2-3, with no clear D. V gave up 1 base and J gave up 4 bases, with 12 bases separating them. The CDR3 consists of 15 residues. CDR1 and CDR2 (germline): KGHSH, LQKENI.

This clone was seen once. This sequence joins TRBV19 and TRBJ1-3, with 10 nucleotides matching TRBD1. Per germline, CDR1 LNHDA and CDR2 SQIVND (reference sequence). The CDR3 consists of 14 residues. V was clipped by 4 bases and J by 6 bases; unmatched bases: 3. Here the CDR3 DNA reads TGTGCCAGTAGTAGGACAGGGGGACCAAACACCATATATTTT. Translating it yields CASSRTGGPNTIYF. The variable domain in full, completed from reference TRBV19 and TRBJ1-3, reads DGGITQSPKYLFRKEGQNVTLSCEQNLNHDAMYWYRQDPGQGLRLIYYSQIVNDFQKGDIAEGYSVSREKKESFPLTVTSAQKNPTAFYLCASSRTGGPNTIYFGEGSWLTVV.

This clone appeared a single time. This rearrangement joins TRBV7-2 to TRBJ2-3; 7 positions agree with TRBD2. The CDR3 totals 14 residues. Germline V gene lookup returns CDR1 SGHTA and CDR2 FQGNSA. Losses at the gene ends were 1 base for V and 6 bases for J; bases not matched to a gene: 4. The CDR3 DNA is TGTGCCAGCAGCTTAGAGCGGGGAGGGGATACGCAGTATTTT. This sequence encodes CASSLERGGDTQYF.

V gene TRBV6-5 combines with J gene TRBJ1-2; the D is unclear. Germline values: CDR1 MNHEY, CDR2 SVGAGI. V lost 6 bases and J 0 bases, leaving 8 bases between the germline ends. The length of the CDR3 is 13 residues. CDR3 region: CASSSIANYGYTF. The CDR3 DNA is TGTGCCAGCAGCTCTATAGCTAACTATGGCTACACCTTC.

The rearrangement links TRBV3-1 (or the pseudogene TRBV3-2) to TRBJ1-1; D might be TRBD1 (5 bases). The CDR3 is 15 amino acids. Trimming left V 2 bases short and J 4 bases short, with 14 bases between. Looked up from germline, CDR1 is LGHDT and CDR2 is YNNKEL (reference sequence). In nucleotides, the CDR3 is TGTGCCAGCAGCCAATCGGGTGGGGCTAGCACTGAAGCTTTCTTT. Amino acid sequence: CASSQSGGASTEAFF.

This sequence joins TRBV19 and TRBJ2-1; 10 bases map to TRBD1. The germline V gene has CDR1 LNHDA and CDR2 SQIVND (reference sequence). V gave up 6 bases and J gave up 6 bases; unmatched junction bases: 14. The CDR3 extends over 17 amino acids. CDR3 residues: CASSGDRGSAVGNEQFF. CDR3 bases: TGTGCCAGTAGCGGGGACAGGGGTTCAGCGGTTGGCAATGAGCAGTTCTTC.

The CDR3 is CASSARDGGEKLFF. CDR3 DNA: TGTGCCAGCAGCGCAAGGGACGGGGGGGAAAAACTGTTTTTT. V and J are TRBV6-1 and TRBJ1-4; D may be TRBD1 (5 bases). CDR3 length: 14 residues. Trimming took 6 bases from V and 8 from J, leaving 16 bases between them. Germline CDR1 reads MNHNS; CDR2 reads SASEGT.

This clone has just a few counts. This rearrangement joins TRBV3-1 (or the pseudogene TRBV3-2) to TRBJ1-1; 9 bases agree with TRBD1. The CDR3 consists of 16 residues. From germline, CDR1 is LGHDT and CDR2 YNNKEL (reference sequence). V lost 1 base to trimming and J lost 0 bases; unmatched junction nucleotides: 3. CDR3 DNA: TGTGCCAGCAGCCAAGGAGGGACAGGGCTGAACACTGAAGCTTTCTTT. Translating gives CASSQGGTGLNTEAFF.

The chain carries TRBV7-9 and TRBJ2-1; possibly TRBD2 for D (6 bases). CDR1 and CDR2 from the germline V gene are SEHNR and FQNEAQ (reference sequence). The CDR3 has 15 residues. V was pared by 2 bases and J by 8 bases, with 16 bases between. The CDR3 DNA is TGTGCCAGCAGCTTAAGAACTAGCAGAAATTATGAGCAGTTCTTC. The encoded protein is CASSLRTSRNYEQFF.

CDR3 sequence (DNA): TGTGCCAGCAGCACGAGGGGGCGAACCAGCTCCTATAATTCACCCCTCCACTTT. Protein product: CASSTRGRTSSYNSPLHF. This chain links TRBV7-2 with TRBJ1-6, with 7 bases aligning to TRBD1. The CDR3 is made up of 18 amino acids. V lost 5 bases to trimming and J lost 0 bases; unmatched junction nucleotides: 10. The germline V gene encodes CDR1 SGHTA and CDR2 FQGNSA.

This sequence joins TRBV6-5 and TRBJ1-5; D is uncertain. V lost 7 bases to trimming and J lost 7 bases, with 14 bases between them. CDR1 and CDR2 from the germline V gene are MNHEY and SVGAGI. There are 13 residues in the CDR3. This chain's CDR3 is CASTTPGVQPQHF. The CDR3, as DNA: TGTGCCAGCACCACCCCCGGGGTCCAGCCCCAGCATTTT.

This rearrangement joins TRBV29-1 to TRBJ2-5, with D maybe TRBD1 (5 bases). V was pared by 4 bases and J by 3 bases, with 9 bases between. CDR3 length: 12 residues. CDR1 and CDR2 from the germline V gene are SQVTM and ANQGSEA. CDR3 in DNA: TGCAGCGTTGGCGGCAGGGAAGAGACCCAGTACTTC. Translated, it gives CSVGGREETQYF.

This clone was detected only a few times. V is TRBV12-5 and J is TRBJ2-5; 9 bases map to TRBD1. CDR1 and CDR2 (germline): LGHNT, FRNRAP. This CDR3 region has 16 residues. Unmatched junction bases numbered 11, after V lost 6 bases and J lost 3 bases. For the CDR3, the DNA is TGTGCTAGTGGACTTGGGACAGGGCAGCCGGAAGAGACCCAGTACTTC. Translated: CASGLGTGQPEETQYF.

The chain carries TRBV5-8 and TRBJ1-5; D may be TRBD1 (5 bases). Germline CDR1 reads SGHTS; CDR2 reads YDEGEE. V lost 0 bases to trimming and J lost 1 base, with 8 bases between them. CDR3 length: 15 residues. For the CDR3, the DNA is TGTGCCAGCAGCTTGGGCAGGGTGAGCAATCAGCCCCAGCATTTT. It is translated as CASSLGRVSNQPQHF. Complete variable domain (other parts from reference TRBV5-8 and TRBJ1-5): EAGVTQSPTHLIKTRGQQATLRCSPISGHTSVYWYQQALGLGLQFLLWYDEGEERNRGNFPPRFSGRQFPNYSSELNVNALELEDSALYLCASSLGRVSNQPQHFGDGTRLSIL.

This chain links TRBV19 with TRBJ1-2; D remains ambiguous. Germline V gene lookup returns CDR1 LNHDA and CDR2 SQIVND (reference sequence). This CDR3 is built from 14 residues. The V and J ends lost 2 bases and 7 bases respectively, with 14 bases between them. In nucleotides, the CDR3 is TGTGCCAGTAGTATAAGCGTGCCGGGTGGTGGCTACACCTTC. Translation: CASSISVPGGGYTF.

This clone was picked up one time. The chain uses TRBV5-6 and TRBJ2-5; TRBD2 matches 8 bases. Germline CDR1 is SGHDT and CDR2 is YYEEEE. The ends lost 4 bases at V and 3 bases at J; junction bases unmatched: 5. This CDR3 is 14 amino acids long. DNA of the CDR3: TGTGCCAGCAGCAGACGAGCGGGGGAAGAGACCCAGTACTTC. It specifies CASSRRAGEETQYF.

The rearrangement links TRBV7-2 to TRBJ2-5; 8 nucleotides line up with TRBD2. The V segment lost 2 bases and the J segment 4 bases; nucleotides outside the gene matches: 9. CDR1 is SGHTA, CDR2 FQGNSA, per germline. The CDR3 totals 16 residues. The CDR3 DNA reads as TGTGCCAGCAGCTTATTCCGGGGGGGCCCTGGAGAGACCCAGTACTTC. This sequence encodes CASSLFRGGPGETQYF. Variable domain in full (rest from reference TRBV7-2 and TRBJ2-5): GAGVSQSPSNKVTEKGKDVELRCDPISGHTALYWYRQSLGQGLEFLIYFQGNSAPDKSGLPSDRFSAERTGGSVSTLTIQRTQQEDSAVYLCASSLFRGGPGETQYFGPGTRLLVL.

This clone was found a few times. The V call is TRBV4-2, the J call TRBJ1-6; 9 bases are shared with TRBD1. V trimming: 4 bases; J trimming: 13 bases; junction bases outside the gene matches: 14. This CDR3 is 16 amino acids long. The germline gives CDR1 LGHNA, CDR2 YNFKEQ. Written as DNA, the CDR3 is TGTGCCAGCAGCCGAGGAGAACCGGGACAGGGAAGTCCCCTCCACTTT. Encoded protein: CASSRGEPGQGSPLHF.

CDR3 in amino acids: CASSLLTGATAPLHF. CDR3 bases: TGCGCCAGCAGCTTGTTGACAGGGGCCACGGCACCCCTCCACTTT. This sequence joins TRBV5-1 and TRBJ1-6, with 8 bases aligning to TRBD1. The germline V gene encodes CDR1 SGHRS and CDR2 YFSETQ. The CDR3 totals 15 residues. V lost 1 base to trimming and J lost 11 bases; unmatched junction nucleotides: 8.

The genes are TRBV3-1 (or the pseudogene TRBV3-2) and TRBJ1-6, with D perhaps matching TRBD1 (5 bases). CDR3 length: 14 residues. Trimming stripped 7 bases from V and 8 bases from J, with 15 bases between. Germline CDR1 and CDR2: LGHDT and YNNKEL (reference sequence). The CDR3 loop reads CASKTGLGDSPLHF. The CDR3 bases are TGTGCCAGCAAGACTGGGCTAGGGGATTCACCCCTCCACTTT.

CDR3 region: CASSQDISGRGNEQFF. The CDR3 coding sequence is TGCGCCAGCAGCCAAGATATAAGCGGGAGGGGGAATGAGCAGTTCTTC. This chain links TRBV4-1 with TRBJ2-1; 10 positions agree with TRBD2. The ends lost 0 bases at V and 7 bases at J; junction bases unmatched: 6. CDR3 length: 16 amino acids. Germline-derived CDR1 and CDR2 are MGHRA and YSYEKL.

The genes are TRBV15 and TRBJ1-5; perhaps TRBD1 as D (5 bases). V lost 3 bases to trimming and J lost 0 bases, with 21 bases between them. This CDR3 spans 19 amino acids. Per the germline V gene, CDR1 is LNHNV and CDR2 is YYDKDF (reference sequence). CDR3 in amino acids: CATSSDPTVGLNSNQPQHF. DNA of the CDR3: TGTGCCACCAGCAGTGACCCGACAGTTGGGTTGAATAGCAATCAGCCCCAGCATTTT.

The chain carries TRBV9 and TRBJ2-2; 10 bases fit TRBD2. The CDR3 runs to 16 residues. Germline values: CDR1 SGDLS, CDR2 YYNGEE. The J segment lost 2 bases and the V segment lost 0 bases, leaving 1 base of the junction unmatched. CDR3 loop: CASSVASGGNTGELFF. The CDR3 DNA follows: TGTGCCAGCAGCGTAGCTAGCGGGGGAAACACCGGGGAGCTGTTTTTT.

The rearrangement uses TRBV28 and TRBJ1-2, with 8 positions matching TRBD1. The V gene's germline CDR1 is MDHEN and CDR2 SYDVKM. J was trimmed by 8 bases and V by 6 bases; bases with no gene match: 11. The CDR3 has 14 residues. CDR3 DNA sequence: TGTGCCAGCAGACTCTCCCGGGACAGGTGGGGCTACACCTTC. Its protein is CASRLSRDRWGYTF.

This chain joins TRBV7-2 and TRBJ2-5, with a tentative D call TRBD2 (7 bases). The CDR3 has 15 amino acids. Germline-derived CDR1 and CDR2 are SGHTA and FQGNSA. Between the trimmed V and J ends, which lost 5 bases and 5 bases, there was a span of 18 bases. CDR3: CASSLGGGRGETQYF. The CDR3 nucleotides read TGTGCCAGCAGCCTGGGAGGGGGGCGAGGGGAGACCCAGTACTTC.

The chain joins TRBV18 to TRBJ2-7; D not certain. The CDR3 sequence is 12 residues long. Germline V gene data show CDR1 as KGHSH and CDR2 as LQKENI. V lost 8 bases to trimming and J lost 1 base, with 9 bases between them. CDR3: CASGGSSYEQYF. In DNA form, the CDR3 reads TGTGCCAGCGGCGGATCGTCCTACGAGCAGTACTTC.

The chain couples TRBV28 to TRBJ1-2; D remains unclear. V was shortened by 5 bases and J by 4 bases, with 8 bases between the two germline ends. CDR1 MDHEN and CDR2 SYDVKM come from the germline V gene. This CDR3 region has 12 residues. The CDR3 reads CASSNGGYGYTF. CDR3 in DNA: TGTGCCAGCAGTAACGGTGGCTATGGCTACACCTTC.

This chain joins TRBV19 and TRBJ2-1; 7 bases agree with TRBD1. In germline, CDR1 is LNHDA, CDR2 SQIVND (reference sequence). The CDR3 is made up of 15 amino acids. V was pared by 1 base and J by 4 bases, with 4 bases of the junction left unmatched. The CDR3 bases are TGTGCCAGTAGTATAGGACAGGGCATATACAATGAGCAGTTCTTC. Amino acid sequence: CASSIGQGIYNEQFF.

The chain links TRBV5-1 to TRBJ2-1, with a possible D match to TRBD1 (5 bases). The CDR3 has 13 residues. The germline V gene encodes CDR1 SGHRS and CDR2 YFSETQ. Between the trimmed V and J ends, which lost 0 bases and 7 bases, there was a span of 8 bases. In DNA form, the CDR3 reads TGCGCCAGCAGCTTGGGCAGGGTGAATGAGCAGTTCTTC. This codes for CASSLGRVNEQFF.

Here the CDR3 DNA reads TGCAGCGTCGCAACTTCCCGGACAGGGTATGGCTACACCTTC. Translation: CSVATSRTGYGYTF. The chain recombines TRBV29-1 with TRBJ1-2, with 8 bases matching TRBD1. With 6 bases clipped from V and 5 bases from J, the junction kept 11 bases outside the gene matches. Germline V gene lookup returns CDR1 SQVTM and CDR2 ANQGSEA. This CDR3 comprises 14 residues.

As to this clone: Other DNA sequences from this sample encode an identical CDR3 as well. J is TRBJ2-7 and V is TRBV6-6; D may be TRBD1 (5 bases). From germline, CDR1 is MNHNY and CDR2 SVGAGI (reference sequence). Trimming took off 6 bases at V and 0 bases at J, with 6 bases between the two ends. The CDR3 loop spans 12 amino acids. DNA of the CDR3: TGTGCCAGCAGCAGGGACTCCTACGAGCAGTACTTC. Encoded protein: CASSRDSYEQYF.

This clone was picked up one time. The chain carries TRBV4-2 and TRBJ2-5; 8 nucleotides align to TRBD2. Trimming cost V 5 bases and J 2 bases; bases outside gene matches: 1. The CDR3 totals 13 residues. The germline CDR1 and CDR2 sequences are LGHNA and YNFKEQ. CDR3 residues: CASSEREQETQYF. CDR3 bases: TGTGCCAGCAGCGAGCGGGAGCAAGAGACCCAGTACTTC.